This is a list of T cell receptor beta chains from one sample in a study of shared clonotypes between healthy human individuals. The data were produced by immunoSEQ multiplex PCR, yet TCRdb's version contains in-frame clones alone and is incomplete. This table holds about 2 million clones, roughly 94% found once. Sequenced material: naive CD4+ T cells sorted from blood. These receptors originate from a man between 18 and 29 years old in good health. The CDR3 runs from the conserved cysteine through the conserved F or W. The D gene is left open where the match is weak. Clone size, where shown, is once, few, many, or a class for clones that have expanded.

D | J | size | V | DNA | CDR3
TRBD2 | TRBJ2-4 | - | TRBV6-1 | TGTGCCAGCAGCCCCGGCGGGGGGGACATTCAGTACTTC | CASSPGGGDIQYF
- | TRBJ2-7 | - | TRBV19 | TGTGCCAGTAGTACGGGGGACACCTACGAGCAGTACTTC | CASSTGDTYEQYF
- | TRBJ1-1 | once | TRBV7-2 | TGTGCCAGCAGCTCCAGAGGGGGTATGAACACTGAAGCTTTCTTT | CASSSRGGMNTEAFF
TRBD2 | TRBJ2-6 | - | TRBV7-2 | TGTGCCAGCAGCCCCGGGGGGGCTGGGGCCAACGTCCTGACTTTC | CASSPGGAGANVLTF
TRBD1 | TRBJ2-1 | - | TRBV5-6 | TGTGCCAGCAGCCAGGACAGGGGGCGCGTCAATGAGCAGTTCTTC | CASSQDRGRVNEQFF
TRBD1 | TRBJ1-2 | - | TRBV5-1 | TGCGCCAGCAGCTTGAGTACAGGGGAAGATGGCTACACCTTC | CASSLSTGEDGYTF
TRBD2 | TRBJ2-1 | - | TRBV5-1 | TGCGCCAGCAGCCCGGGTCAAGCGGGGCATTTGGATGAGCAGTTCTTC | CASSPGQAGHLDEQFF
TRBD1 | TRBJ1-2 | - | TRBV5-1 | TGCGCCAGCAGTCTTACAGGGGCTCTTGGCTACACCTTC | CASSLTGALGYTF
- | TRBJ1-2 | - | TRBV29-1 | TGCAGCGTTCGCCCAAGCGGGTCCAATTCCTATGGCTACACCTTC | CSVRPSGSNSYGYTF
- | TRBJ1-2 | - | TRBV2 | TGTGCCAGCAGTCCAAACGAGGGAGGCTACACCTTC | CASSPNEGGYTF
TRBD1 | TRBJ1-5 | - | TRBV28 | TGTGCCAGCAGTTTACGGACAGGGGGGACTCAGCCCCAGCATTTT | CASSLRTGGTQPQHF
- | TRBJ1-4 | - | TRBV5-4 | TGTGCCAGCAGCTTGGGAGGACAGTCTAATGAAAAACTGTTTTTT | CASSLGGQSNEKLFF
TRBD1 | TRBJ1-1 | once | TRBV7-2 | TGTGCCAGCAGCTTAAAGGGGGCTCAGGTGGCTTTCTTT | CASSLKGAQVAFF
TRBD2 | TRBJ2-2 | - | TRBV25-1 | TGTGCCAGCAGTAGCGCTGCGGGAGTTAGAACCGGGGAGCTGTTTTTT | CASSSAAGVRTGELFF
- | TRBJ1-1 | - | TRBV9 | TGTGCCAGCAGCGTAGGACAGCTGAACACTGAAGCTTTCTTT | CASSVGQLNTEAFF
- | TRBJ1-2 | - | TRBV28 | TGTGCCAGCAGTTTAAATCTCCCGAGGGGTGGCTACACCTTC | CASSLNLPRGGYTF
- | TRBJ1-6 | - | TRBV10-3 | TGTGCCATCAGTGAAGGTTCGGGAGGGAATAATTCACCCCTCCACTTT | CAISEGSGGNNSPLHF
TRBD1 | TRBJ1-2 | - | TRBV4-1 | TGCGCCAGCAGCGACGGGACAGGCCAAAGGAACTATGGCTACACCTTC | CASSDGTGQRNYGYTF
TRBD1 | TRBJ2-7 | - | TRBV29-1 | TGCAGCGTTGAAGCGAGACAGGGGTTTGGCGAGCAGTACTTC | CSVEARQGFGEQYF
- | TRBJ2-7 | - | TRBV27 | TGTGCCAGCAGTTTATCCTTCCAGGGGTTCGGCGTTCGACTGTACTTC | CASSLSFQGFGVRLYF
- | TRBJ2-2 | - | TRBV19 | TGTGCCAGTAGTATGGAGGGACCCACGACCGGGGAGCTGTTTTTT | CASSMEGPTTGELFF
- | TRBJ2-5 | - | TRBV7-2 | TGTGCCAGCAGCTTAGCAGGCAGGAATCAAGAGACCCAGTACTTC | CASSLAGRNQETQYF
- | TRBJ2-5 | - | TRBV9 | TGTGCCAGCAGCGTTCATAATAAGCCCGGGGAGACCCAGTACTTC | CASSVHNKPGETQYF
- | TRBJ2-2 | - | TRBV27 | TGTGCCAGCAGTCCGGGGTGGGGGAACACCGGGGAGCTGTTTTTT | CASSPGWGNTGELFF
- | TRBJ1-5 | - | TRBV28 | TGTGCCAGCACCCCGGCCGCGAAACCCTTACAGCCCCAGCATTTT | CASTPAAKPLQPQHF
- | TRBJ1-5 | - | TRBV4-3 | TGCGCCAGCAGCCAAGATAGAGGGGGACCCCAGCATTTT | CASSQDRGGPQHF
- | TRBJ2-7 | - | TRBV10-3 | TGTGCCATCAGTGGAGATCGGGAGCCAAAGTACGAGCAGTACTTC | CAISGDREPKYEQYF
- | TRBJ2-3 | few | TRBV6-1 | TGTGCCAGCAGTCCGAGCCCTTCGTATACGCAGTATTTT | CASSPSPSYTQYF
- | TRBJ1-2 | once | TRBV29-1 | TGCAGCGAGTCCTCAAACTATGGATACACCTTC | CSESSNYGYTF
TRBD1 | TRBJ1-4 | once | TRBV6-5 | TGTGCCAGCAGAGACCGGGACAGGGGCGAAAAACTGTTTTTT | CASRDRDRGEKLFF
- | TRBJ2-7 | - | TRBV5-1 | TGCGCCAGCAGCCCATCTAGGACGTTGTGGACCTACGAGCAGTACTTC | CASSPSRTLWTYEQYF
TRBD2 | TRBJ2-1 | once | TRBV10-1 | TGCGCCAGCAGTGGAAGCGGGAGCTGGAATGAGCAGTTCTTC | CASSGSGSWNEQFF